The sequence of this T cell receptor beta chain was determined in a study of regulatory T cells in long-lasting Graves disease. Study-level points and caveats: Among the persistent patients, 2,500 to 3,000 public clonotypes were shared, more than the approximately 1,000 shared among new patients.

According to the study, TCR beta libraries were built with iRepertoire HTBI primers and CDR3-region Arm-PCR. MiXCR, applied by TCRdb to the multiplex PCR reads, yields one record per CDR3 protein. There are some 250,000 distinct CDR3 sequences in the sample; about 20% occur only once, and around 15% lies in the top ten. Indicated time point: newly diagnosed GD, antithyroid drugs for less than 3 months. Preparation of the TCR library used RNA extracted from PBMCs. There are many counts of this clonotype. Antigen unknown. The germline V gene encodes CDR1 DFQATT and CDR2 SNEGSKA (reference sequence). CDR3 length: 14 residues. The V gene end was trimmed by 5 bases and the J gene end by 7 bases; junction bases not matched to a gene: 6. The sample was also reused in another study, on T cells in Graves' hyperthyroidism and ophthalmopathy. That paper notes: Exclusion of a patient resulted from uncontrolled infection, other autoimmune disease, pregnancy or lactation. Orbital computed tomography and thyroid ultrasound, together with serum TRAb and thyroxine and clinical symptoms, were used for diagnoses.

The sequence was obtained from a woman younger than 45 with Graves disease. This specimen was peripheral blood mononuclear cells (PBMCs), taken at new diagnosis, from a patient treated with antithyroid drugs. V usage is TRBV20-1 and J usage is TRBJ2-1, with 12 nucleotides matching TRBD2. The CDR3 loop is CSASSGGAENEQFF. As DNA, the CDR3 is TGCAGTGCTTCTAGCGGGGGGGCAGAAAATGAGCAGTTCTTC.